The sequence of this TCR beta chain was determined in a study of blood T cell repertoires in COVID-19. Study-level background: Researchers got acute and convalescent COVID-19 samples from the United States, Italy and Spain. T cells, B-cell-depleted T cells, or PBMCs supplied cDNA or gDNA.

Authors' data handling: Nucleated cell number was recorded as an estimate derived from reference gene primer amplification. The table came from immunoSEQ multiplex PCR; TCRdb's copy has only in-frame clones and leaves some out. The V and J calls and the clone size are those of that table, but D and trimming were determined from the DNA. The repertoire holds about 57,000 clones, with more than 75% as singletons. This CDR3 spans 15 amino acids. V was cut by 6 bases and J by 0 bases, with 14 bases left in between. The germline V gene encodes CDR1 KGHSH and CDR2 LQKENI. The sequenced material came from peripheral blood. This clonotype was obtained from a woman in her sixties or seventies with acute or convalescent COVID-19. The chain recombines TRBV18 with TRBJ1-1, with D possibly TRBD1 on 6 matching bases. The CDR3 reads CASSDQGQMNTEAFF. The DNA of the CDR3 is TGTGCCAGCTCGGATCAGGGACAAATGAACACTGAAGCTTTCTTT.